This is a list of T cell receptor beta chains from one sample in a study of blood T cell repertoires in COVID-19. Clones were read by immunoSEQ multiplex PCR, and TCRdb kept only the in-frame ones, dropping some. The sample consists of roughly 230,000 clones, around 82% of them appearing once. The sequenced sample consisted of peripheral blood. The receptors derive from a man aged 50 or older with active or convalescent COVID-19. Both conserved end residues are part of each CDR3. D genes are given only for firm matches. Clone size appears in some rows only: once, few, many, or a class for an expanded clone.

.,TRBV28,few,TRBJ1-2,TGTGCCAGCAGAGAGGGGGTTGTTGGCTACACCTTC,CASREGVVGYTF
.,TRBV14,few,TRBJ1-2,TGTGCCAGCAGCCAAGAGGTGGGCAGGGCCTATGGCTACACCTTC,CASSQEVGRAYGYTF
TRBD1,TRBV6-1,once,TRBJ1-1,TGTGCCAGCAGTGATCAGGGGGCGGTAAAGACTGAAGCTTTCTTT,CASSDQGAVKTEAFF
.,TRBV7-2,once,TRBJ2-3,TGTGCCAGCAGCTTAAACCCGATAGAAGATACGCAGTATTTT,CASSLNPIEDTQYF
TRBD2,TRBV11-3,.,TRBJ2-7,TGTGCCAGCAGCTTAGGGGGAGGGTCCGAGCAGTACTTC,CASSLGGGSEQYF
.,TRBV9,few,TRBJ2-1,TGTGCCAGCAGCGTAGGGCTAGGCCCCCCCTTTAATGAGCAGTTCTTC,CASSVGLGPPFNEQFF
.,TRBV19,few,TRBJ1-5,TGTGCCAGTAGTATCACCAGGGATAGCAATCAGCCCCAGCATTTT,CASSITRDSNQPQHF
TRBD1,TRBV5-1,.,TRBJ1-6,TGCGCCAGCAGTCCAACAGGGGGCGCACCCCTCCACTTT,CASSPTGGAPLHF
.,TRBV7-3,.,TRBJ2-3,TGTGCCAGCAGCTTATCCGGGACTCGGACAGATACGCAGTATTTT,CASSLSGTRTDTQYF
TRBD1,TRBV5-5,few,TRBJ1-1,TGTGCCAGCAGCCCAGGGGGCAGTGAAGCTTTCTTT,CASSPGGSEAFF
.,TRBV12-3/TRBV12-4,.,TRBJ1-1,TGTGCCAGCAGTCGGACTGGGAACACTGAAGCTTTCTTT,CASSRTGNTEAFF